This TCR beta chain was sequenced for a study of T cell responses to AZD1222 COVID-19 vaccine. Whole-study findings and limits: The study found vaccine-associated CD4 TCRs spanning spike, dominant at 160-218 and 743-854.

Generated by immunoSEQ multiplex PCR, the TCRdb table keeps only in-frame clones and is missing some. The repertoire holds approximately 69,000 clones, with around 78% as singletons. To note about this clone: Its antigen remains unidentified.

V gave up 3 bases and J gave up 7 bases; unmatched junction bases: 5. The length of the CDR3 is 14 residues. Germline CDR1 reads MNHEY; CDR2 reads SMNVEV (reference sequence). The sequence came from an adult who received the AZD1222 COVID-19 vaccine. The input for sequencing was peripheral blood, taken 28 days after the second AZD1222 dose. V usage is TRBV27 and J usage is TRBJ2-3; 9 nucleotides align to TRBD1. Here the CDR3 reads CASSFVQGANTQYF. The CDR3 DNA reads as TGTGCCAGCAGTTTTGTACAGGGGGCAAATACGCAGTATTTT.